This entry lists 21 T cell receptor beta chains sequenced from one sample in a study of regulatory T cells in long-lasting Graves disease. Investigators prepared the TCR beta libraries by applying iRepertoire HTBI primers and Arm-PCR of CDR3 regions. From the multiplex PCR reads, TCRdb called clonotypes with MiXCR, one entry per CDR3 protein. The top ten clones hold 13% of a sample with about 460,000 distinct CDR3 sequences, roughly 22% of them seen once. Time point: persistent/refractory GD, antithyroid drugs over 5 years with positive TRAb. RNA isolated from PBMCs was used to make the TCR library. Sequencing was performed on peripheral blood mononuclear cells (PBMCs), taken when the disease was refractory, from a patient treated with antithyroid drugs. These receptors originate from a female donor with Graves disease.

The rearrangement links TRBV29-1 to TRBJ2-7; the match to TRBD2 covers 11 bases. Germline trimming cut 3 bases from V and 6 bases from J; bases unmatched to any gene: 4. The length of the CDR3 is 13 residues. Germline CDR1 SQVTM, CDR2 ANQGSEA. CDR3 sequence (DNA): TGCAGCGTTGAGACTAGCGGGGCCTCCGAGCAGTACTTC. Its protein is CSVETSGASEQYF.

Ten or more counts support this clonotype. This chain uses TRBV7-9 with TRBJ1-1; D possibly corresponds to TRBD1 (6 bases). Germline CDR1 SEHNR, CDR2 FQNEAQ (reference sequence). V was pared by 6 bases and J by 0 bases, with 14 bases between. This CDR3 is built from 15 residues. The CDR3 coding sequence is TGTGCCAGCAGTCCGAGGACAGCTTTGAACACTGAAGCTTTCTTT. Residues: CASSPRTALNTEAFF. The variable domain in full, with the rest retrieved from reference TRBV7-9 and TRBJ1-1, is DTGVSQNPRHKITKRGQNVTFRCDPISEHNRLYWYRQTLGQGPEFLTYFQNEAQLEKSRLLSDRFSAERPKGSFSTLEIQRTEQGDSAMYLCASSPRTALNTEAFFGQGTRLTVV.

This clonotype was seen many times. The rearrangement uses TRBV11-2 and TRBJ2-7; a weak D match, TRBD2 (5 bases). The V gene lost 6 bases and the J gene lost 6 bases, with 18 bases spanning the gap. CDR1 is SGHAT, CDR2 FQNNGV, per germline. This CDR3 spans 14 amino acids. DNA for the CDR3: TGTGCCAGCAGGGCCGGGGTCTCGTTGGGCGAGCAGTACTTC. Protein sequence: CASRAGVSLGEQYF. Using reference TRBV11-2 and TRBJ2-7 for the parts outside the CDR3, the full variable domain is EAGVAQSPRYKIIEKRQSVAFWCNPISGHATLYWYQQILGQGPKLLIQFQNNGVVDDSQLPKDRFSAERLKGVDSTLKIQPAKLEDSAVYLCASRAGVSLGEQYFGPGTRLTVT.

About this clonotype itself: At one end, the junction sequence differs from germline, possibly due to a read error. J is TRBJ2-7 and V is TRBV6-1; D is perhaps TRBD1 (5 bases). Germline CDR1 and CDR2: MNHNS and SASEGT. The CDR3 sequence is 15 residues long. CDR3 DNA: TGTGCCGGCAGCCAAGGGCAGGGATTGAACTACGAGCAGTACTTC. It translates to CAGSQGQGLNYEQYF.

This clonotype was recorded many times. A read error may account for a junction end that differs from germline. This sequence joins TRBV2 and TRBJ1-2; 8 positions match TRBD1. The CDR3 loop spans 11 amino acids. CDR1 is SNHLY, CDR2 FYNNEI, per germline. The CDR3 is CASSRGQGTFF. In DNA, the CDR3 is TGTGCCAGCAGCCGCGGACAGGGCACCTTCTTC. The full variable domain, completed using reference TRBV2 and TRBJ1-2, is EPEVTQTPSHQVTQMGQEVILRCVPISNHLYFYWYRQILGQKVEFLVSFYNNEISEKSEIFDDQFSVERPDGSNFTLKIRSTKLEDSAMYFCASSRGQGTFFGSGTRLTVV.

The table lists this clonotype with many counts. V and J are TRBV20-1 and TRBJ2-4; 11 nucleotides line up with TRBD2. The CDR3 has 15 residues. In germline, CDR1 is DFQATT, CDR2 SNEGSKA (reference sequence). Trimming cost V 6 bases and J 2 bases; bases outside gene matches: 6. CDR3 amino acids: CSAQTSGVSKNIQYF. Written as DNA, the CDR3 is TGCAGTGCCCAGACTAGCGGGGTTTCCAAAAACATTCAGTACTTC.

The V call is TRBV5-4, the J call TRBJ2-4, with a tentative D call TRBD1 (6 bases). The CDR3 runs 13 residues. V gave up 7 bases and J gave up 4 bases, with 12 bases separating them. Per the germline V gene, CDR1 is SGHNT and CDR2 is YYREEE (reference sequence). The CDR3 protein is CASVEQGKNIQYF. For the CDR3, the DNA is TGTGCCAGCGTGGAACAGGGTAAAAACATTCAGTACTTC.

This clonotype was detected only a few times. The genes are TRBV7-9 and TRBJ2-5; unclear D gene. The DNA matches TRBJ2-1 better at its end, which makes the J call doubtful. Germline CDR1 is SEHNR and CDR2 is FQNEAQ (reference sequence). The CDR3 length is 16 residues. In DNA form, the CDR3 reads TGTGCCAGCAGCTCCCCGATTAAGACCAGAAGCAATGAGCAGTTCTTC. Residues: CASSSPIKTRSNEQFF.

Many counts were recorded for this clonotype. This chain joins TRBV10-3 and TRBJ1-2, with D perhaps matching TRBD1 (6 bases). This CDR3 is built from 14 residues. Germline lookup yields CDR1 ENHRY and CDR2 SYGVKD. Trimming cost V 10 bases and J 0 bases, with 15 bases left between them. Here the CDR3 reads CATTPGGTNYGYTF. The CDR3 DNA reads TGTGCCACCACTCCCGGGGGCACTAACTATGGCTACACCTTC.

V usage is TRBV30 and J usage is TRBJ2-2; perhaps TRBD1 as D (5 bases). Trimming removed 3 bases at V and 10 bases at J, with 9 bases between. Germline V gene lookup returns CDR1 GTSNPN and CDR2 SVGIG (reference sequence). This CDR3 is built from 11 residues. The CDR3 sequence is CAWRGDVELFF. The DNA of the CDR3 is TGTGCCTGGAGAGGGGATGTGGAGCTGTTTTTT. Supplemented by reference TRBV30 and TRBJ2-2, the full variable domain reads SQTIHQWPATLVQPVGSPLSLECTVEGTSNPNLYWYRQAAGRGLQLLFYSVGIGQISSEVPQNLSASRPQDRQFILSSKKLLLSDSGFYLCAWRGDVELFFGEGSRLTVL.

Ten or more counts support this clonotype. V and J are TRBV28 and TRBJ1-1, with TRBD1 matching 8 bases. This CDR3 region has 13 residues. The germline V gene has CDR1 MDHEN and CDR2 SYDVKM. The J segment lost 1 base and the V segment lost 11 bases, leaving 6 bases of the junction unmatched. The CDR3 sequence is CACGTGENTEAFF. DNA of the CDR3: TGTGCCTGCGGGACAGGAGAGAACACTGAAGCTTTCTTT. The variable domain in full, completed from reference TRBV28 and TRBJ1-1, reads DVKVTQSSRYLVKRTGEKVFLECVQDMDHENMFWYRQDPGLGLRLIYFSYDVKMKEKGDIPEGYSVSREKKERFSLILESASTNQTSMYLCACGTGENTEAFFGQGTRLTVV.

There are many counts of this clonotype. The V gene is TRBV2, the J gene TRBJ2-4; D possibly corresponds to TRBD1 (6 bases). V lost 3 bases to trimming and J lost 9 bases, with 9 bases between them. The CDR3 sequence is 12 residues long. Germline loops: CDR1 SNHLY, CDR2 FYNNEI. CDR3 loop: CASSDSRGIQYF. The CDR3 DNA follows: TGTGCCAGCAGTGACAGCAGGGGCATTCAGTACTTC.

This clonotype has more than one count but fewer than ten. The chain links TRBV6-1 to TRBJ2-7; perhaps D is TRBD1 or TRBD2 (5 bases each). Per germline, CDR1 MNHNS and CDR2 SASEGT. The CDR3 is 14 residues long. The V end was cut by 6 bases, the J end by 9 bases, with 21 bases between. For the CDR3, the DNA is TGTGCCAGCAGACCTACCCGGGACGGCTTTTTGCAGTACTTC. It is translated as CASRPTRDGFLQYF.

This clonotype was seen ten or more times. The rearrangement joins TRBV29-1 to TRBJ1-2; 9 bases map to TRBD1. Germline lookup yields CDR1 SQVTM and CDR2 ANQGSEA. CDR3 length: 16 residues. J lost 3 bases, V lost 3 bases, and 11 bases had no gene match. DNA of the CDR3: TGCAGCGTTGATAGAGAGGACAGGGGAAAGGACTATGGCTACACCTTC. Translating it yields CSVDREDRGKDYGYTF.

This clonotype was seen more than once but under ten times. The gene calls are TRBV7-9 and TRBJ2-7, with 9 bases fitting TRBD2. V lost 8 bases and J lost 2; bases outside the gene matches: 7. Germline V CDR1 and CDR2: SEHNR, FQNEAQ (reference sequence). The CDR3 is 14 residues long. The CDR3 protein is CASSGTSRTYEQYF. CDR3 sequence (DNA): TGTGCCAGCTCCGGGACTAGCAGAACCTACGAGCAGTACTTC. Complete variable domain (other parts from reference TRBV7-9 and TRBJ2-7): DTGVSQNPRHKITKRGQNVTFRCDPISEHNRLYWYRQTLGQGPEFLTYFQNEAQLEKSRLLSDRFSAERPKGSFSTLEIQRTEQGDSAMYLCASSGTSRTYEQYFGPGTRLTVT.

This clonotype was recorded at least ten times. The J gene is TRBJ1-1, the V gene TRBV7-2, with a tentative D call TRBD1 (5 bases). CDR1 is SGHTA and CDR2 is FQGNSA in the germline V gene. The CDR3 runs 15 residues. V dropped 4 bases and J dropped 3 bases, with 15 bases sitting between them. CDR3 coding DNA: TGTGCCAGCAGCTACAGGCGTAACGGGGACACTGAAGCTTTCTTT. Amino acid sequence: CASSYRRNGDTEAFF.

This clonotype has ten or more counts. This sequence joins TRBV29-1 and TRBJ2-7, with 7 bases lining up with TRBD1. V was pared by 6 bases and J by 2 bases, with 7 bases of the junction left unmatched. Germline values: CDR1 SQVTM, CDR2 ANQGSEA. The CDR3 extends over 13 amino acids. The CDR3 coding sequence is TGCAGCGTCCTCCAGGGGGAGACCTACGAGCAGTACTTC. Translating it yields CSVLQGETYEQYF.

V is TRBV4-2 and J is TRBJ1-1; D ambiguous. Trimming shortened V by 5 bases and J by 5 bases, and 9 bases separated the two germline ends. Germline V gene data show CDR1 as LGHNA and CDR2 as YNFKEQ. The CDR3 totals 12 residues. This chain's CDR3 is CASSTRETEAFF. The CDR3 nucleotides are TGTGCCAGCAGCACCCGTGAAACTGAAGCTTTCTTT.

V gene TRBV7-2 combines with J gene TRBJ2-6; D is undetermined. Germline V gene data show CDR1 as SGHTA and CDR2 as FQGNSA. The CDR3 sequence is 15 residues long. The V gene lost 3 bases and the J gene lost 0 bases, with 6 bases spanning the gap. The CDR3 region is CASSLYLSGANVLTF. Written as DNA, the CDR3 is TGTGCCAGCAGCTTGTACCTCTCTGGGGCCAACGTCCTGACTTTC.

This clonotype was detected ten times or more. The rearrangement joins TRBV28 to TRBJ1-5; TRBD1 is a possible D gene (5 bases). Germline loops: CDR1 MDHEN, CDR2 SYDVKM. Trimming pared 9 bases from V and 0 bases from J, leaving 12 bases between. The CDR3 extends over 14 amino acids. The CDR3 reads CASLPTDSNQPQHF. Here the CDR3 DNA reads TGTGCCAGTCTCCCGACAGATAGCAATCAGCCCCAGCATTTT.

This clonotype was counted ten times or more. V gene TRBV27 combines with J gene TRBJ2-5, with 7 nucleotides matching TRBD1. J lost 8 bases, V lost 5 bases, and 14 bases had no gene match. The CDR3 is made up of 15 amino acids. Germline CDR1 is MNHEY and CDR2 is SMNVEV (reference sequence). The CDR3 protein is CASSPLTGLKGTQYF. The DNA of the CDR3 is TGTGCCAGCAGTCCCCTGACAGGGCTTAAGGGAACCCAGTACTTC.